This paragraph covers one T cell receptor beta chain sequence. This sample was included in a study of cytomegalovirus exposure and HLA in healthy donors. A multiplex PCR was run with 60 Vbeta primers and 13 Jbeta primers. Sequenced by immunoSEQ multiplex PCR; TCRdb stores in-frame clones only, minus some. The data contain about 120,000 clones, about 80% of them singletons. The receptor was isolated from a young man in good health and CMV-seropositive. The sample was PBMCs.

As DNA, the CDR3 is TGTGCCAGTAGTTCTAGGGGGGCACCCGGGACAGGGGGTCCCGGGGAGCTGTTTTTT. It is translated as CASSSRGAPGTGGPGELFF. V is TRBV19 and J is TRBJ2-2; TRBD1 matches at 11 bases. This CDR3 is 19 amino acids long. Germline values: CDR1 LNHDA, CDR2 SQIVND (reference sequence). The V gene end was trimmed by 5 bases and the J gene end by 6 bases; junction bases not matched to a gene: 17.